What follows describes a single T cell receptor beta chain. Its target is not known. This entry belongs to a study of cytomegalovirus exposure and HLA in healthy donors. PCR used 60 Vbeta primers and 13 Jbeta primers. The assay was immunoSEQ multiplex PCR, and TCRdb's table has in-frame clones only and misses some. The sample holds over 150,000 clones, 70% to 85% seen once. The trim removed 5 bases at V and 6 bases at J, leaving 19 bases unmatched. The CDR3 length is 17 residues. Germline CDR1 SGHRS, CDR2 YFSETQ. Study-wide results and caveats: Near-uniform donor sequencing depth was presumed by presence/absence analyses. Specificity of a few CMV-associated chains for CMV antigens was verified in vitro. Per a prior analysis, the majority of TCR beta V segments were productive roughly 87% or roughly 30% of the time.

Sample: PBMCs. This sequence was found in a boy younger than 10 in good health and CMV-seronegative. V usage is TRBV5-1 and J usage is TRBJ1-1, with 7 bases fitting TRBD1. For the CDR3, the DNA is TGCGCCAGCAGTCACCGGGACAGTTCGGATAGTGTCGCTGAAGCTTTCTTT. It is translated as CASSHRDSSDSVAEAFF. Supplemented by reference TRBV5-1 and TRBJ1-1, the full variable domain reads KAGVTQTPRYLIKTRGQQVTLSCSPISGHRSVSWYQQTPGQGLQFLFEYFSETQRNKGNFPGRFSGRQFSNSRSEMNVSTLELGDSALYLCASSHRDSSDSVAEAFFGQGTRLTVV.